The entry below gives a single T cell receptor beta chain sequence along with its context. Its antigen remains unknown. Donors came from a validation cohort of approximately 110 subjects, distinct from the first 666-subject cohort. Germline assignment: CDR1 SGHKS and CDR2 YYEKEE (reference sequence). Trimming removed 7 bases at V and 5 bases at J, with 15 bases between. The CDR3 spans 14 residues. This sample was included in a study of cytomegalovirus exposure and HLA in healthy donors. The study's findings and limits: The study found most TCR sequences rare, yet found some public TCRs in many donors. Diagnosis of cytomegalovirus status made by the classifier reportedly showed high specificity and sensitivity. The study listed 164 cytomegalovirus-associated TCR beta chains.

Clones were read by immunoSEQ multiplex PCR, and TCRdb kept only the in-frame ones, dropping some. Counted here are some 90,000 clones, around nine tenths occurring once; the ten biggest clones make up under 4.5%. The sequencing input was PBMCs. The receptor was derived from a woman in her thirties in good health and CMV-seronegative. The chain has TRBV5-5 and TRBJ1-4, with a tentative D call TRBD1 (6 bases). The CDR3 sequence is CASSWTASNEKLFF. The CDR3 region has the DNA TGTGCCAGCTCCTGGACAGCGTCAAATGAAAAACTGTTTTTT. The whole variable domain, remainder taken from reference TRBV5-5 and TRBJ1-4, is DAGVTQSPTHLIKTRGQQVTLRCSPISGHKSVSWYQQVLGQGPQFIFQYYEKEERGRGNFPDRFSARQFPNYSSELNVNALLLGDSALYLCASSWTASNEKLFFGSGTQLSVL.